The TCR beta chain under discussion was sequenced for a study of T-cell memory formation after mild COVID-19. The CDR3 covers 15 residues. The V end lost 5 bases, the J end lost 0 bases, and 13 bases lay between the germline ends. Germline V lookup: CDR1 SEHNR, CDR2 FQNEAQ (reference sequence). This clonotype was seen a handful of times. The antigen is not known. Study-wide results and limits: Pre-infection memory contained some responding clones, which suggested that cross-reactive memory had joined.

TCRdb itself ran the 5' RACE reads through MiXCR, one entry per CDR3 protein. The sample has hundreds of thousands of distinct CDR3 sequences, 18% seen once; the top ten hold around 12%. This chain links TRBV7-9 with TRBJ1-1; tentative D call: TRBD1 (5 bases). The specimen was PBMCs or a T cell subset sorted from them (not recorded which). The TCR was taken from an adult woman who had mild COVID-19 (a few samples of this study predate the infection). Cell type and time point are not known. CDR3 loop: CASSGFGTLNTEAFF. The CDR3 DNA reads as TGTGCCAGCAGCGGGTTCGGGACCCTGAACACTGAAGCTTTCTTT.